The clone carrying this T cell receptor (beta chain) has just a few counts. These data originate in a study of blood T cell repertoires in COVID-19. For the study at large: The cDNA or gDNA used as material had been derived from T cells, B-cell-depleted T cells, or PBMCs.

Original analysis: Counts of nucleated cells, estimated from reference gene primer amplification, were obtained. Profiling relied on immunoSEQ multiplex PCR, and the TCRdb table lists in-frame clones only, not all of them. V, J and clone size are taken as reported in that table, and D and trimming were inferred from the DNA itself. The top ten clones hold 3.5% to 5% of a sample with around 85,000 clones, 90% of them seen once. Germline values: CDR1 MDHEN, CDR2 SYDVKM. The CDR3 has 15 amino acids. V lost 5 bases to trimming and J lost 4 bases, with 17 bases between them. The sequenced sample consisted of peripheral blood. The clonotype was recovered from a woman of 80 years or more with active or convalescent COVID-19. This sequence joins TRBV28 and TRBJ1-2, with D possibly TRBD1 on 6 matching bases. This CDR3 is CASSSNREGGYGYTF. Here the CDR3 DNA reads TGTGCCAGCAGTAGCAACAGGGAAGGGGGCTATGGCTACACCTTC.